The 26 T cell receptor beta chains in this list originate from one sample, sequenced in a study of T cell changes during pregnancy in multiple sclerosis (dated by TCRdb to about 2019). Library construction relied on the immunoSEQ multiplex PCR assay. Held by TCRdb, this immuneACCESS table contains in-frame sequences only and omits some clones. Under half of the omission traces to an unresolved V gene where checked; the cause of the rest is unknown. The table for this sample lists approximately 87,000 clones; about nine tenths of them were counted only once. The ten most abundant clones make up 0.4% to 0.6% of the sample. The sequences come from CD4+ T cells from peripheral blood mononuclear cells, collected in the second trimester of pregnancy. These receptors were obtained from a female donor with multiple sclerosis, enrolled in a pregnancy study.

The V and J genes are TRBV11-3 and TRBJ2-1, with 7 bases that match TRBD2. V lost 1 base to trimming and J lost 3 bases; unmatched junction nucleotides: 9. Germline assignment: CDR1 SGHNT and CDR2 YENEEA. The CDR3 is 17 amino acids. CDR3 sequence: CASSLARAGVFYNEQFF. The DNA for the CDR3 is TGTGCCAGCAGCTTAGCGAGGGCGGGGGTGTTCTACAATGAGCAGTTCTTC.

In its sample, this clone was seen a few times. The CDR3 coding sequence is TGCGCCAGCAGCTTCGGGACAGCTAACACTGAAGCTTTCTTT. Its translation: CASSFGTANTEAFF. This sequence joins TRBV5-1 and TRBJ1-1; 7 bases are shared with TRBD1. The CDR3 is 14 amino acids. The germline V gene has CDR1 SGHRS and CDR2 YFSETQ. J gave up 2 bases and V 2 bases, and 3 bases lay outside the gene matches.

This clone has only one observation. The chain recombines TRBV5-1 with TRBJ2-7; 9 nucleotides agree with TRBD2. This CDR3 contains 15 residues. J gave up 6 bases and V 2 bases, and 9 bases lay outside the gene matches. The V gene's germline CDR1 is SGHRS and CDR2 YFSETQ. Here the CDR3 DNA reads TGCGCCAGCAGCTTCGGTGCGGGGGGGCCCTTCGAGCAGTACTTC. Protein: CASSFGAGGPFEQYF.

This clone is a singleton in its sample. The CDR3 region is CASSQEPTSGGFANTGELFF. The CDR3 DNA reads TGCGCCAGCAGCCAAGAGCCGACTAGCGGGGGGTTCGCGAACACCGGGGAGCTGTTTTTT. The chain combines TRBV4-3 with TRBJ2-2; 13 bases align to TRBD2. V gave up 0 bases and J gave up 0 bases; unmatched junction bases: 7. The CDR3 totals 20 residues. The germline gives CDR1 LGHNA, CDR2 YSLEER.

The chain recombines TRBV5-3 with TRBJ2-5; the match to TRBD2 covers 11 bases. TRBV5-3 is placed among ORFs of uncertain function. V trimming: 0 bases; J trimming: 4 bases; junction bases outside the gene matches: 8. The CDR3 has 17 residues. The DNA of the CDR3 is TGTGCCAGAAGCTTGGCCGTCAAGGGACTAGCGGCAGAGACCCAGTACTTC. Translating gives CARSLAVKGLAAETQYF.

The gene calls are TRBV7-2 and TRBJ2-5, with 12 bases matching TRBD2. The CDR3 is made up of 15 amino acids. The ends lost 5 bases at V and 5 bases at J; junction bases unmatched: 6. Germline loops: CDR1 SGHTA, CDR2 FQGNSA. The chain's CDR3 is CASSLLAGGSETQYF. As DNA, the CDR3 is TGTGCCAGCAGCCTCCTAGCGGGGGGGTCGGAGACCCAGTACTTC.

Only one count was recorded for this clone. The chain uses TRBV5-4 and TRBJ2-5; 8 bases map to TRBD1. In germline, CDR1 is SGHNT, CDR2 YYREEE (reference sequence). V was pared by 2 bases and J by 1 base, with 4 bases of the junction left unmatched. The CDR3 spans 15 residues. The CDR3 DNA reads as TGTGCCAGCAGCTTTCCCGGACAGGGCCAAGAGACCCAGTACTTC. Amino acids: CASSFPGQGQETQYF.

The V gene is TRBV19, the J gene TRBJ1-2; TRBD1 is a possible D gene (6 bases). Germline V lookup: CDR1 LNHDA, CDR2 SQIVND (reference sequence). There are 14 residues in the CDR3. Trimming took off 3 bases at V and 5 bases at J, with 13 bases between the two ends. The DNA for the CDR3 is TGTGCCAGTAGTATTCCCAACAGGGAATATGGCTACACCTTC. Translating gives CASSIPNREYGYTF. The variable domain in full, completed from reference TRBV19 and TRBJ1-2, reads DGGITQSPKYLFRKEGQNVTLSCEQNLNHDAMYWYRQDPGQGLRLIYYSQIVNDFQKGDIAEGYSVSREKKESFPLTVTSAQKNPTAFYLCASSIPNREYGYTFGSGTRLTVV.

Here the CDR3 reads CASSQVKIGETQYF. In nucleotides, the CDR3 is TGTGCCAGCAGCCAAGTAAAGATCGGGGAGACCCAGTACTTC. The chain couples TRBV14 to TRBJ2-5; D is undetermined. The CDR3 loop spans 14 amino acids. Trimming removed 1 base at V and 5 bases at J, with 11 bases between. The V gene's germline CDR1 is SGHDN and CDR2 FVKESK.

The rearrangement uses TRBV5-1 and TRBJ2-4; tentatively, D is TRBD2 (6 bases). Trimming removed 0 bases from V and 0 bases from J, with 10 bases in between. The germline V gene has CDR1 SGHRS and CDR2 YFSETQ. The CDR3 runs to 16 residues. The CDR3 loop reads CASSLEAGLAKNIQYF. The CDR3 DNA reads TGCGCCAGCAGCTTGGAAGCGGGCCTAGCCAAAAACATTCAGTACTTC. Complete variable domain (other parts from reference TRBV5-1 and TRBJ2-4): KAGVTQTPRYLIKTRGQQVTLSCSPISGHRSVSWYQQTPGQGLQFLFEYFSETQRNKGNFPGRFSGRQFSNSRSEMNVSTLELGDSALYLCASSLEAGLAKNIQYFGAGTRLSVL.

The rearrangement joins TRBV9 to TRBJ1-1; the match to TRBD1 covers 7 bases. CDR1 is SGDLS and CDR2 is YYNGEE in the germline V gene. With 4 bases clipped from V and 4 bases from J, the junction kept 4 bases outside the gene matches. The CDR3 sequence is 13 residues long. CDR3: CASSPDRVTEAFF. As DNA, the CDR3 is TGTGCCAGCAGCCCTGACAGGGTCACTGAAGCTTTCTTT.

This clone was observed a handful of times. The gene calls are TRBV11-3 and TRBJ2-5; D uncertain. The CDR3 totals 13 residues. Trimming stripped 3 bases from V and 5 bases from J, with 10 bases between. Per the germline V gene, CDR1 is SGHNT and CDR2 is YENEEA. The CDR3 loop is CASSLSDSETQYF. In nucleotides, the CDR3 is TGTGCCAGCAGCTTGAGCGACTCGGAGACCCAGTACTTC.

The V call is TRBV19, the J call TRBJ2-3, with 7 bases lining up with TRBD1. The CDR3 covers 15 residues. In germline, CDR1 is LNHDA, CDR2 SQIVND (reference sequence). J lost 2 bases, V lost 5 bases, and 7 bases had no gene match. CDR3 region: CASSHRTGHTDTQYF. In DNA, the CDR3 is TGTGCCAGTAGTCACCGGACAGGCCACACAGATACGCAGTATTTT.

This chain joins TRBV27 and TRBJ2-7; 8 positions match TRBD2. This CDR3 has 20 amino acids. Germline CDR1 is MNHEY and CDR2 is SMNVEV (reference sequence). Trimming removed 5 bases from V and 2 bases from J; junction bases left unmatched: 23. The CDR3 DNA reads TGTGCCAGCAGTCAGGAAGGGCCATGGAACTCCGGACTAGCCCCCTACGAGCAGTACTTC. The encoded protein is CASSQEGPWNSGLAPYEQYF.

Points on this clone: The same CDR3 can be traced to other DNA sequences in this sample. The chain joins TRBV9 to TRBJ1-1; TRBD1 matches at 8 bases. V lost 3 bases, J lost 0 bases, and 4 bases stayed unmatched. Germline V gene data show CDR1 as SGDLS and CDR2 as YYNGEE. CDR3 length equals 15 residues. The CDR3 DNA reads as TGTGCCAGCAGCGACGGGACAGGTCTGAACACTGAAGCTTTCTTT. Amino acid sequence: CASSDGTGLNTEAFF.

A remark on this clone: A read error may produce the germline difference seen at one junction end. The chain links TRBV2 to TRBJ2-1, with 13 positions matching TRBD2. From germline, CDR1 is SNHLY and CDR2 FYNNEI. CDR3 length: 12 amino acids. CDR3 in DNA: TGTGCCAGCAGCCTAGGACTAGCGGGAGATCTCTTC. Translation gives CASSLGLAGDLF. Together with reference TRBV2 and TRBJ2-1, the CDR3 gives the full variable domain: EPEVTQTPSHQVTQMGQEVILRCVPISNHLYFYWYRQILGQKVEFLVSFYNNEISEKSEIFDDQFSVERPDGSNFTLKIRSTKLEDSAMYFCASSLGLAGDLFGPGTRLTVL.

J is TRBJ1-5 and V is TRBV12-5; the match to TRBD1 covers 8 bases. Germline V gives CDR1 LGHNT, CDR2 FRNRAP. Germline trimming cut 6 bases from V and 6 bases from J; bases unmatched to any gene: 7. This CDR3 spans 14 amino acids. CDR3 amino acids: CASGLQGARQPQHF. As DNA, the CDR3 is TGTGCTAGTGGGTTGCAGGGGGCGCGTCAGCCCCAGCATTTT.

CDR3 DNA: TGTGCCAGCAGCAAAGAGGAGGGTACGGGCAATCAGCCCCAGCATTTT. Translation gives CASSKEEGTGNQPQHF. The rearrangement uses TRBV21-1 and TRBJ1-5. TRBV21-1 is recorded as a pseudogene. CDR3 size: 16 residues.

This chain uses TRBV30 with TRBJ1-1; TRBD1 aligns across 7 bases. The CDR3 spans 15 residues. Germline V gene sequence: CDR1 GTSNPN, CDR2 SVGIG (reference sequence). Losses at the gene ends were 1 base for V and 3 bases for J; bases not matched to a gene: 8. This CDR3 reads CAWSGQGGKDTEAFF. CDR3 nucleotides: TGTGCCTGGAGTGGCCAGGGGGGCAAGGACACTGAAGCTTTCTTT.

This clone was found once. The chain links TRBV6-1 to TRBJ2-7; 7 positions match TRBD2. J gave up 4 bases and V 2 bases, and 8 bases lay outside the gene matches. Looked up from germline, CDR1 is MNHNS and CDR2 is SASEGT. This CDR3 spans 15 amino acids. This chain's CDR3 is CASSESPGRVYEQYF. As DNA, the CDR3 is TGTGCCAGCAGTGAAAGCCCAGGGAGGGTTTACGAGCAGTACTTC.

The V and J genes are TRBV5-1 and TRBJ2-3; D gene uncertain. V was shortened by 1 base and J by 2 bases, with 2 bases between the two germline ends. This CDR3 contains 12 residues. The V gene's germline CDR1 is SGHRS and CDR2 YFSETQ. The CDR3 DNA is TGCGCCAGCAGCTTGCTCACAGATACGCAGTATTTT. Translating gives CASSLLTDTQYF.

V is TRBV5-5 and J is TRBJ2-7, with D tentatively TRBD2 (6 bases). Deletions cut 1 base from V and 5 bases from J, with 13 bases between. The germline CDR1 and CDR2 sequences are SGHKS and YYEKEE (reference sequence). This CDR3 comprises 14 residues. CDR3 DNA sequence: TGTGCCAGCAGCTTGCGGTCTAGCGAGGACGAGCAGTACTTC. Translation: CASSLRSSEDEQYF.

This clone was picked up one time. The gene calls are TRBV27 and TRBJ1-6; D unresolved. Trimming left V 6 bases short and J 9 bases short, with 15 bases between. Germline V lookup: CDR1 MNHEY, CDR2 SMNVEV (reference sequence). The CDR3 runs 14 residues. Here the CDR3 reads CASRKFNLGSPLHF. CDR3 sequence (DNA): TGTGCCAGCAGAAAGTTTAACCTCGGTTCACCCCTCCACTTT.

This clone was seen just once. The rearrangement links TRBV27 to TRBJ1-1; tentatively, D is TRBD1 (5 bases). CDR1 is MNHEY, CDR2 SMNVEV, per germline (reference sequence). This CDR3 is 14 amino acids long. V lost 2 bases, J lost 0 bases, and 7 bases lay in between. CDR3 residues: CASSLQDMNTEAFF. The DNA for the CDR3 is TGTGCCAGCAGTTTACAGGACATGAACACTGAAGCTTTCTTT.

This chain joins TRBV20-1 and TRBJ1-4; D is uncertain. The CDR3 runs 11 residues. Germline loops: CDR1 DFQATT, CDR2 SNEGSKA (reference sequence). The ends were cut back, 6 bases at V and 8 bases at J, with 10 bases in the middle. The CDR3 coding sequence is TGCAGTGCGCGAAGTTGGGAAAAACTGTTTTTT. Residues: CSARSWEKLFF.

The table lists this clone with a count of one. The chain employs TRBV7-9 and TRBJ1-2; no clear D gene. V lost 6 bases to trimming and J lost 6 bases, with 17 bases between them. The CDR3 is 14 residues long. Germline assignment: CDR1 SEHNR and CDR2 FQNEAQ (reference sequence). For the CDR3, the DNA is TGTGCCAGCAGACACGTTAATCGGGTAGATGGCTACACCTTC. Protein product: CASRHVNRVDGYTF.